One and the same sample provided the 27 T cell receptor beta chains below, sequenced in a study of blood T cell repertoires in COVID-19. Clones were sequenced by immunoSEQ multiplex PCR, and TCRdb holds only the in-frame ones, with some missing. The table lists approximately 160,000 clones, roughly 85% of them singletons. Source material: peripheral blood. Source of these receptors: a woman in her sixties with COVID-19, enrolled during active disease.

The chain uses TRBV5-1 and TRBJ1-2, with D perhaps TRBD1 (5 bases). This CDR3 contains 12 residues. From germline, CDR1 is SGHRS and CDR2 YFSETQ. The V gene lost 5 bases and the J gene lost 2 bases, with 7 bases spanning the gap. The CDR3 spells CASRSGNYGYTF. CDR3 nucleotides: TGCGCCAGCAGATCAGGGAACTATGGCTACACCTTC.

V usage is TRBV19 and J usage is TRBJ2-3; 9 bases agree with TRBD2. Per the germline V gene, CDR1 is LNHDA and CDR2 is SQIVND (reference sequence). This CDR3 spans 16 amino acids. Unmatched junction bases numbered 7, after V lost 4 bases and J lost 2 bases. CDR3 protein: CASSKNAGGNTDTQYF. The CDR3, as DNA: TGTGCCAGTAGTAAAAACGCGGGGGGGAACACAGATACGCAGTATTTT. The full variable domain, with the rest looked up from reference TRBV19 and TRBJ2-3, is DGGITQSPKYLFRKEGQNVTLSCEQNLNHDAMYWYRQDPGQGLRLIYYSQIVNDFQKGDIAEGYSVSREKKESFPLTVTSAQKNPTAFYLCASSKNAGGNTDTQYFGPGTRLTVL.

In this sample, this clone turned up a few times. This rearrangement joins TRBV14 to TRBJ1-1, with TRBD1 matching 8 bases. The CDR3 spans 19 residues. The V gene end was trimmed by 4 bases and the J gene end by 4 bases; junction bases not matched to a gene: 20. Germline loops: CDR1 SGHDN, CDR2 FVKESK. The CDR3 spells CASSRRKTGVWEPPTEAFF. The CDR3 DNA is TGTGCCAGCAGCCGGAGGAAGACAGGGGTCTGGGAACCTCCCACTGAAGCTTTCTTT.

Concerning this clone itself: One end of the junction does not line up with germline, which may come from a read error. This sequence joins TRBV7-7 and TRBJ2-3; 12 bases map to TRBD2. Germline loops: CDR1 SSHAT, CDR2 FNYEAQ (reference sequence). This CDR3 spans 15 amino acids. The CDR3 sequence is CASSLGLAGSDTQYF. CDR3 sequence (DNA): TGTGCTAGCAGTCTAGGACTAGCGGGGTCAGATACGCAGTATTTT. The full variable domain, with the rest looked up from reference TRBV7-7 and TRBJ2-3, is GAGVSQSPRYKVTKRGQDVTLRCDPISSHATLYWYQQALGQGPEFLTYFNYEAQPDKSGLPSDRFSAERPEGSISTLTIQRTEQRDSAMYRCASSLGLAGSDTQYFGPGTRLTVL.

This rearrangement joins TRBV6-2 or TRBV6-3 to TRBJ1-2; 10 bases agree with TRBD1. V shed 4 bases, J shed 4 bases, and the junction held 6 bases outside the gene matches. This CDR3 has 15 residues. The germline gives CDR1 MNHEY, CDR2 SVGEGT. CDR3 residues: CASSSWTGGAYGYTF. The CDR3, as DNA: TGTGCCAGCAGTTCTTGGACAGGGGGGGCCTATGGCTACACCTTC.

The chain links TRBV19 to TRBJ2-3; 9 positions agree with TRBD2. The V gene's germline CDR1 is LNHDA and CDR2 SQIVND (reference sequence). The J segment lost 5 bases and the V segment lost 3 bases, leaving 6 bases of the junction unmatched. The CDR3 extends over 15 amino acids. The CDR3 nucleotides read TGTGCCAGTAGTATGAGCGGGGGGCCGGGAGATACGCAGTATTTT. This translates into CASSMSGGPGDTQYF.

The gene calls are TRBV5-4 and TRBJ2-7; tentatively, D is TRBD1 (5 bases). Germline CDR1 is SGHNT and CDR2 is YYREEE (reference sequence). This CDR3 comprises 16 residues. V shed 4 bases and J shed 1 base, with 18 bases lying between them. The CDR3 region has the DNA TGTGCCAGCAGCCACCGCCAGGGATTAAATTCCTACGAGCAGTACTTC. This sequence encodes CASSHRQGLNSYEQYF.

The gene calls are TRBV6-1 and TRBJ1-2; D gene ambiguous. Germline V gives CDR1 MNHNS, CDR2 SASEGT. CDR3 length equals 11 residues. Trimming shortened V by 3 bases and J by 5 bases, and 4 bases separated the two germline ends. The CDR3 DNA sequence: TGTGCCAGCAGTGACAGTTATGGCTACACCTTC. It is translated as CASSDSYGYTF.

The CDR3 region is CASSFSDRGDEKLFF. The CDR3 DNA reads TGTGCCAGCAGCTTCTCGGACAGGGGCGATGAAAAACTGTTTTTT. This chain joins TRBV9 and TRBJ1-4, with 9 nucleotides matching TRBD1. After removal of 4 bases from V and 6 bases from J, the junction contained 7 bases not matched to a gene. Germline CDR1 is SGDLS and CDR2 is YYNGEE. The CDR3 contains 15 residues.

CDR3 nucleotide sequence: TGTGCCAGCAGCCCGCGGACAGGGCGTAGGGAGACCCAGTACTTC. Translation: CASSPRTGRRETQYF. The genes are TRBV11-2 and TRBJ2-5; TRBD1 matches at 8 bases. V lost 5 bases, J lost 5 bases, and 10 bases stayed unmatched. This CDR3 is built from 15 residues. Per germline, CDR1 SGHAT and CDR2 FQNNGV. The variable domain in full, completed from reference TRBV11-2 and TRBJ2-5, reads EAGVAQSPRYKIIEKRQSVAFWCNPISGHATLYWYQQILGQGPKLLIQFQNNGVVDDSQLPKDRFSAERLKGVDSTLKIQPAKLEDSAVYLCASSPRTGRRETQYFGPGTRLLVL.

The chain links TRBV15 to TRBJ2-7; 7 bases are shared with TRBD1. The CDR3 has 15 residues. The ends lost 4 bases at V and 6 bases at J; junction bases unmatched: 12. The germline CDR1 and CDR2 sequences are LNHNV and YYDKDF (reference sequence). The CDR3 here is CATSISQTGTGEQYV. In nucleotides, the CDR3 is TGTGCCACCAGCATCTCCCAGACAGGGACCGGCGAGCAGTACGTC.

This clone was seen a few times. J is TRBJ1-1 and V is TRBV7-3; 11 nucleotides match TRBD1. The CDR3 totals 14 residues. Per the germline V gene, CDR1 is SGHTA and CDR2 is FQGTGA. V was pared by 5 bases and J by 12 bases, with 11 bases of the junction left unmatched. The CDR3 DNA reads as TGTGCCAGCAGCGCCTCTCCGGGACAGGGGGTAACTTTCTTT. Translating gives CASSASPGQGVTFF.

The chain uses TRBV3-1 (or the pseudogene TRBV3-2) and TRBJ2-7; the match to TRBD2 covers 13 bases. Trimming took 5 bases from V and 0 from J; bases not matched to a gene: 7. Looked up from germline, CDR1 is LGHDT and CDR2 is YNNKEL (reference sequence). This CDR3 is 17 amino acids long. The CDR3 nucleotides read TGTGCCAGCAGCTGGGGACTAGCGGGACTTAGCTCCTACGAGCAGTACTTC. Amino acids: CASSWGLAGLSSYEQYF.

The rearrangement uses TRBV6-5 and TRBJ2-2, with a tentative D call TRBD1 (5 bases). The germline gives CDR1 MNHEY, CDR2 SVGAGI. The CDR3 loop spans 14 amino acids. Trimming removed 3 bases at V and 6 bases at J, with 11 bases between. CDR3 amino acids: CASSYRGVSGELFF. DNA for the CDR3: TGTGCCAGCAGTTATAGGGGCGTTTCCGGGGAGCTGTTTTTT.

The gene calls are TRBV29-1 and TRBJ1-1, with 10 bases aligning to TRBD1. The CDR3 sequence is 12 residues long. V lost 7 bases and J lost 3; bases outside the gene matches: 2. From germline, CDR1 is SQVTM and CDR2 ANQGSEA. In DNA, the CDR3 is TGCAGCGCTGGGACAGGGGACACTGAAGCTTTCTTT. It encodes CSAGTGDTEAFF.

The rearrangement joins TRBV7-2 to TRBJ2-1; weak D call: TRBD1 (6 bases). The CDR3 runs to 14 residues. Looked up from germline, CDR1 is SGHTA and CDR2 is FQGNSA. Deletions cut 5 bases from V and 10 bases from J, with 18 bases between. CDR3 sequence: CASSLLGAGWEQFF. CDR3 DNA sequence: TGTGCCAGCAGCCTACTGGGGGCGGGTTGGGAGCAGTTCTTC.

The chain couples TRBV2 to TRBJ2-5; D may be TRBD1 (6 bases). The length of the CDR3 is 14 residues. The V gene's germline CDR1 is SNHLY and CDR2 FYNNEI. The V gene lost 10 bases and the J gene lost 2 bases, with 17 bases spanning the gap. The CDR3, as DNA: TGTGCCACCCAGAAGGACAGCCAGCAAGAGACCCAGTACTTC. It specifies CATQKDSQQETQYF.

The chain recombines TRBV2 with TRBJ2-3; TRBD2 matches 8 bases. The V gene's germline CDR1 is SNHLY and CDR2 FYNNEI. The CDR3 is made up of 11 amino acids. Trimming at V came to 7 bases and at J to 15 bases, leaving 9 bases not matched to a gene. CDR3 sequence reads: CASNSGTRYYF. CDR3 nucleotides: TGTGCCAGCAATTCCGGGACTAGATATTATTTT.

The genes are TRBV5-1 and TRBJ1-1; no clear D gene. Germline V CDR1 and CDR2: SGHRS, YFSETQ. The V and J ends lost 4 bases and 4 bases respectively, with 11 bases between them. The CDR3 sequence is 13 residues long. Here the CDR3 reads CASSVGRLTEAFF. CDR3 DNA sequence: TGCGCCAGCAGCGTCGGAAGACTCACTGAAGCTTTCTTT.

The chain joins TRBV7-3 to TRBJ2-5, with D possibly TRBD1 on 6 matching bases. From germline, CDR1 is SGHTA and CDR2 FQGTGA. This CDR3 contains 13 residues. Trimming removed 4 bases from V and 5 bases from J, with 11 bases in between. This chain's CDR3 is CASSSRQAETQYF. In nucleotides, the CDR3 is TGTGCCAGCAGCTCAAGACAGGCGGAGACCCAGTACTTC. Full variable domain (remainder filled in from reference TRBV7-3 and TRBJ2-5): GAGVSQTPSNKVTEKGKYVELRCDPISGHTALYWYRQSLGQGPEFLIYFQGTGAADDSGLPNDRFFAVRPEGSVSTLKIQRTERGDSAVYLCASSSRQAETQYFGPGTRLLVL.

Details on this clone: Other DNA variants within this sample encode the same CDR3. V and J are TRBV18 and TRBJ1-5, with 9 bases that match TRBD1. Trimming cost V 4 bases and J 4 bases; bases outside gene matches: 2. CDR1 KGHSH and CDR2 LQKENI come from the germline V gene. The CDR3 contains 14 residues. The DNA of the CDR3 is TGTGCCAGCTCACTTGGACAGGGGAATCAGCCCCAGCATTTT. Translated, it gives CASSLGQGNQPQHF.

The chain carries TRBV15 and TRBJ2-7; 7 bases fit TRBD1. The germline CDR1 and CDR2 sequences are LNHNV and YYDKDF (reference sequence). This CDR3 contains 14 residues. V dropped 1 base and J dropped 7; count of bases not matched to a gene: 7. The CDR3 nucleotides are TGTGCCACCAGCAGAGGATTCACAGGGGAGGAGCAGTACTTC. It specifies CATSRGFTGEEQYF.

Notes on this clone: An end of the junction does not agree with germline; a read error may underlie this. The V call is TRBV6-5, the J call TRBJ1-1; weak D call: TRBD1 (6 bases). CDR1 and CDR2 from the germline V gene are MNHEY and SVGAGI. The CDR3 consists of 16 residues. CDR3 in amino acids: CASSYSAGTTNTEAFF. CDR3 sequence (DNA): TGTGCCAGCAGCTACTCCGCCGGGACAACTAACACTGAAGCTTTCTTT.

This chain connects TRBV18 to TRBJ2-7, with a possible D match to TRBD1 (5 bases). V was clipped by 3 bases and J by 6 bases, with 15 bases between them. This CDR3 is 14 amino acids long. CDR1 and CDR2 (germline): KGHSH, LQKENI. The CDR3 DNA follows: TGTGCCAGCTCACCCAATCAGCAGGGCAGCGAGCAGTACGTC. It translates to CASSPNQQGSEQYV.

This chain connects TRBV29-1 to TRBJ2-3, with 12 bases identical to TRBD2. Germline-derived CDR1 and CDR2 are SQVTM and ANQGSEA. The CDR3 extends over 14 amino acids. Trimming cost V 7 bases and J 6 bases; bases outside gene matches: 8. DNA for the CDR3: TGCAGCGGACAGAGACTAGCGGGAGCTGATACGCAGTATTTT. Its protein product is CSGQRLAGADTQYF.

V and J are TRBV3-1 (or the pseudogene TRBV3-2) and TRBJ1-2; D is undetermined. The germline gives CDR1 LGHDT, CDR2 YNNKEL (reference sequence). This CDR3 comprises 15 residues. Trimming shortened V by 4 bases and J by 7 bases, and 19 bases separated the two germline ends. The CDR3 sequence: CASSPTRSRGPGYTF. The CDR3 bases are TGTGCCAGCAGCCCAACCCGCAGTAGAGGTCCTGGCTACACCTTC.

The V gene is TRBV19, the J gene TRBJ2-2; the match to TRBD2 covers 7 bases. This CDR3 region has 16 residues. The germline gives CDR1 LNHDA, CDR2 SQIVND (reference sequence). Losses at the gene ends were 7 bases for V and 0 bases for J; bases not matched to a gene: 8. CDR3 in DNA: TGTGCCAGTAAGGGTTCTAGCGGAACGAACACCGGGGAGCTGTTTTTT. Encoded protein: CASKGSSGTNTGELFF.